This T cell receptor (beta chain) was recovered during a study of breast tumors, draining lymph nodes, adjacent tissues. The CDR3 consists of 15 residues. Germline V lookup: CDR1 SGHVS, CDR2 FNYEAQ. V lost 5 bases to trimming and J lost 5 bases, with 15 bases between them. Many counts were recorded for this clonotype. The lymph nodes were axillary draining lymph nodes from breast cancer patients. One entry per CDR3 protein, called by TCRdb with MiXCR from the multiplex PCR reads. Of approximately 100,000 distinct CDR3 sequences listed, around 20% are singletons. Sequencing was performed on axillary lymph node tissue. The sequence derives from a female donor with breast cancer. Some clones in this sample may be carry-over from other donors' samples. The chain uses TRBV7-6 and TRBJ1-4; TRBD1 might be the D (5 bases). The CDR3 protein is CASSLYPGVNEKLFF. Written as DNA, the CDR3 is TGTGCCAGCAGCCTGTATCCGGGGGTGAATGAAAAACTGTTTTTT.